This is a list of T cell receptor beta chains from one sample in a study of CD8 T cells in Susac syndrome. Each CDR3 protein is one row after TCRdb ran MiXCR on the immunoSEQ multiplex PCR reads. Of 100,000 to 150,000 distinct CDR3 sequences listed, around 94% were seen once; the top ten hold roughly 0.13%. The sample consisted of CD4+ T cells from PBMCs. The receptors originated from a human donor with multiple sclerosis. CDR3s include the opening cysteine and the closing phenylalanine or tryptophan. The order of the fields is clone size, D gene, V gene, J gene, CDR3 protein, CDR3 DNA. The D gene is left open where the match is weak. Expanded clones get a size class; other rows say once, few or many, or leave the size out.

clone_size: NA; d_call: NA; v_call: TRBV18; j_call: TRBJ2-2; cdr3_aa: CASSPLPDTYTGELFF; cdr3_nt: TGTGCCAGCTCACCACTTCCGGACACCTACACCGGGGAGCTGTTTTTT
clone_size: NA; d_call: TRBD2; v_call: TRBV7-9; j_call: TRBJ2-7; cdr3_aa: CASSGTGTSGSYEQYF; cdr3_nt: TGTGCCAGCAGTGGAACCGGGACTAGCGGGAGCTACGAGCAGTACTTC
clone_size: NA; d_call: NA; v_call: TRBV5-4; j_call: TRBJ2-7; cdr3_aa: CASSLALDEQYF; cdr3_nt: TGTGCCAGCAGCTTGGCCTTAGACGAGCAGTACTTC
clone_size: NA; d_call: TRBD1; v_call: TRBV30; j_call: TRBJ1-1; cdr3_aa: CAWGRRGRRNTEAFF; cdr3_nt: TGTGCCTGGGGCCGAAGGGGGCGTCGGAACACTGAAGCTTTCTTT
clone_size: NA; d_call: TRBD1; v_call: TRBV20-1; j_call: TRBJ1-1; cdr3_aa: CSAEDRGRVEAFF; cdr3_nt: TGCAGTGCTGAGGACAGGGGGCGGGTTGAAGCTTTCTTT
clone_size: NA; d_call: TRBD1; v_call: TRBV24-1; j_call: TRBJ2-1; cdr3_aa: CATSDDRTGSGEQFF; cdr3_nt: TGTGCCACCAGTGATGATAGGACAGGTTCGGGTGAGCAGTTCTTC
clone_size: NA; d_call: NA; v_call: TRBV27; j_call: TRBJ2-1; cdr3_aa: CASSLWLAGPKLNNEQFF; cdr3_nt: TGTGCCAGCAGTTTATGGCTCGCGGGGCCTAAATTGAACAATGAGCAGTTCTTC
clone_size: NA; d_call: NA; v_call: TRBV6-2/TRBV6-3; j_call: TRBJ2-3; cdr3_aa: CASRYHAGLTDTQYF; cdr3_nt: TGTGCCAGCAGATATCATGCAGGGCTCACAGATACGCAGTATTTT
clone_size: NA; d_call: NA; v_call: TRBV19; j_call: TRBJ2-1; cdr3_aa: CASSLSGTRAGEQFF; cdr3_nt: TGTGCCAGTAGTCTTAGCGGAACCCGAGCAGGTGAGCAGTTCTTC
clone_size: NA; d_call: NA; v_call: TRBV19; j_call: TRBJ2-2; cdr3_aa: CASSSPRGTNTGELFF; cdr3_nt: TGTGCCAGTAGTTCCCCCCGGGGGACGAACACCGGGGAGCTGTTTTTT
clone_size: NA; d_call: NA; v_call: TRBV18; j_call: TRBJ2-3; cdr3_aa: CASSPSGHRLATDTQYF; cdr3_nt: TGTGCCAGCTCACCATCCGGACACCGATTAGCGACAGATACGCAGTATTTT
clone_size: NA; d_call: NA; v_call: TRBV4-3; j_call: TRBJ2-2; cdr3_aa: CASSQLNTGELFF; cdr3_nt: TGCGCCAGCAGCCAATTGAACACCGGGGAGCTGTTTTTT
clone_size: NA; d_call: TRBD1; v_call: TRBV20-1; j_call: TRBJ1-5; cdr3_aa: CSASTGTGNQPQHF; cdr3_nt: TGCAGTGCTTCGACCGGGACAGGGAATCAGCCCCAGCATTTT
clone_size: NA; d_call: NA; v_call: TRBV29-1; j_call: TRBJ2-5; cdr3_aa: CSVGRTQETQYF; cdr3_nt: TGCAGCGTGGGACGGACCCAAGAGACCCAGTACTTC
clone_size: NA; d_call: NA; v_call: TRBV6-5; j_call: TRBJ2-7; cdr3_aa: CASTQGTITEQYF; cdr3_nt: TGTGCCAGCACCCAAGGGACCATCACTGAGCAGTACTTC
clone_size: NA; d_call: TRBD1; v_call: TRBV19; j_call: TRBJ1-2; cdr3_aa: CASRPTPGTEYGYTF; cdr3_nt: TGTGCCAGTAGACCCACCCCCGGGACAGAGTATGGCTACACCTTC
clone_size: NA; d_call: TRBD2; v_call: TRBV11-2; j_call: TRBJ2-1; cdr3_aa: CASSFKTSGVYNEQFF; cdr3_nt: TGTGCCAGCAGCTTCAAAACTAGCGGAGTCTACAATGAGCAGTTCTTC
clone_size: NA; d_call: TRBD2; v_call: TRBV7-2; j_call: TRBJ2-1; cdr3_aa: CASTPRDSGSEQFF; cdr3_nt: TGTGCCAGCACCCCGAGGGATAGCGGGAGTGAGCAGTTCTTC
clone_size: NA; d_call: NA; v_call: TRBV6-6; j_call: TRBJ2-1; cdr3_aa: CASSYSGDRNEQFF; cdr3_nt: TGTGCCAGCAGTTACTCGGGCGACAGGAATGAGCAGTTCTTC
clone_size: once; d_call: NA; v_call: TRBV25-1; j_call: TRBJ1-2; cdr3_aa: CASSEHIDYGYTF; cdr3_nt: TGTGCCAGCAGTGAACACATTGACTATGGCTACACCTTC
clone_size: NA; d_call: NA; v_call: TRBV27; j_call: TRBJ1-6; cdr3_aa: CASLGLRQNSPGF; cdr3_nt: TGTGCCAGCCTCGGGCTCCGCCAAAATTCACCGGGCTTT
clone_size: NA; d_call: NA; v_call: TRBV10-3; j_call: TRBJ2-2; cdr3_aa: CAISGSKQSGELFF; cdr3_nt: TGTGCCATCAGTGGGTCGAAGCAGTCCGGGGAGCTGTTTTTT